Here is one T cell receptor (beta chain) with its context. This entry comes from a study of blood T cell repertoires in COVID-19. Study background: Italy, Spain and the United States were the sources of the convalescent and acute COVID-19 samples. T cells, B-cell-depleted T cells, or PBMCs supplied cDNA or gDNA.

J lost 4 bases, V lost 1 base, and 1 base had no gene match. The germline gives CDR1 SGHDT, CDR2 YYEEEE. The CDR3 runs 13 residues. In the source study's methods: Amplification from reference gene primers served as the basis for estimated nucleated cell counts. Measured with immunoSEQ multiplex PCR; TCRdb has only the in-frame clones, and not every one. V and J calls and clone size are as listed in that table; D and trimming were resolved from the DNA. The sample shows hundreds of thousands of clones, about 88% of them seen only once. Sequencing input: peripheral blood. The chain recombines TRBV5-6 with TRBJ1-1; 7 positions match TRBD1. The TCR comes from a man aged 55-75 years with acute or convalescent COVID-19. In DNA form, the CDR3 reads TGTGCCAGCAGCTTGACAGGGGTCACTGAAGCTTTCTTT. This encodes CASSLTGVTEAFF.